This TCR beta chain is drawn from a study of blood T cell repertoires in COVID-19. About the research overall: From T cells, B-cell-depleted T cells, or PBMCs came the material, which was cDNA or gDNA.

This clone appeared a few times. Measured with immunoSEQ multiplex PCR; TCRdb has only the in-frame clones, and not every one. The table has tens of thousands of clones, 86% seen once; the top ten hold about 24%. This clonotype was sampled from a woman of 80 years or more in a cohort sampled during active or convalescent COVID-19. Sequenced sample: peripheral blood.

The CDR3 loop is CARRRGREVFEQYV. The DNA of the CDR3 is TGTGCCAGGAGGAGGGGACGGGAGGTTTTCGAGCAGTACGTC. V gene TRBV19 combines with J gene TRBJ2-7; TRBD2 aligns across 7 bases. Germline loops: CDR1 LNHDA, CDR2 SQIVND (reference sequence). Unmatched junction bases numbered 14, after V lost 9 bases and J lost 6 bases. The CDR3 length is 14 residues.